This T cell receptor (beta chain) was retrieved from a study of graft-versus-host responses after intestinal transplantation. The wider study: The study gave all recipients anti-thymocyte globulin induction, then tacrolimus and steroids for three to four years.

The germline V gene has CDR1 KGHSH and CDR2 LQKENI. The V and J ends lost 0 bases and 5 bases respectively, with 13 bases between them. This CDR3 has 15 amino acids. The study's findings and limits: Some GvH clones appeared in ileal mucosa or blood before recipient bone marrow. Peak GvH clone levels in circulation were associated with early post-transplant HvG declines.

TCRdb keeps only in-frame clones here, not all; method: immunoSEQ multiplex PCR. The sample has about 20,000 clones; 40% to 55% are singletons. This TCR came from a human patient who received an intestinal transplant. The source was alloreactive CD4+ T cells from a mixed lymphocyte reaction culture, collected before intestinal transplant. Subset: CFSE-low proliferating T cells sorted from approximately six-day pre-transplant mixed lymphocyte reaction (GvH or HvG direction). The chain joins TRBV18 to TRBJ1-2; no reliable D call. The CDR3 here is CASSPPSRDQYGYTF. In DNA form, the CDR3 reads TGTGCCAGCTCACCACCGTCCCGGGATCAGTATGGCTACACCTTC.